A selection of T cell receptor beta chains follows, all from one sample in a study of T cell repertoires in cytomegalovirus infection. These TCRs are of unknown antigen specificity. TCRdb re-called the reads through MiXCR, storing one row per CDR3 protein. Of hundreds of thousands of distinct CDR3 sequences in the sample, around 31% were seen once. Sample: cultured PBMCs, taken from culture after CMV antigen stimulation. These receptors were obtained from a human donor in good health (CMV status not recorded). Some clones in this sample may be carry-over from other donors' samples. Both conserved end residues are part of each CDR3.

V gene,J gene,CDR3 protein
TRBV24-1,TRBJ1-5,CATSDLETLWPQHF
TRBV28,TRBJ2-7,CASSLSRWGEQYF
TRBV7-8,TRBJ2-7,CASSFVAGASYEQYF
TRBV6-6,TRBJ2-1,CASSDGVGGRKQFF
TRBV7-2,TRBJ2-3,CASSWGTSGGDTQYF
TRBV12-3/TRBV12-4,TRBJ1-1,CASSFGAGSTEAFF
TRBV29-1,TRBJ2-6,CSVSWGANVLTF
TRBV19,TRBJ1-3,CASSADRIGGNTIYF
TRBV7-9,TRBJ2-1,CASSLKSGSGEQFF
TRBV27,TRBJ2-4,CASSLTIGNIQYF
TRBV5-8,TRBJ2-3,CASSRRLLVDTQYF